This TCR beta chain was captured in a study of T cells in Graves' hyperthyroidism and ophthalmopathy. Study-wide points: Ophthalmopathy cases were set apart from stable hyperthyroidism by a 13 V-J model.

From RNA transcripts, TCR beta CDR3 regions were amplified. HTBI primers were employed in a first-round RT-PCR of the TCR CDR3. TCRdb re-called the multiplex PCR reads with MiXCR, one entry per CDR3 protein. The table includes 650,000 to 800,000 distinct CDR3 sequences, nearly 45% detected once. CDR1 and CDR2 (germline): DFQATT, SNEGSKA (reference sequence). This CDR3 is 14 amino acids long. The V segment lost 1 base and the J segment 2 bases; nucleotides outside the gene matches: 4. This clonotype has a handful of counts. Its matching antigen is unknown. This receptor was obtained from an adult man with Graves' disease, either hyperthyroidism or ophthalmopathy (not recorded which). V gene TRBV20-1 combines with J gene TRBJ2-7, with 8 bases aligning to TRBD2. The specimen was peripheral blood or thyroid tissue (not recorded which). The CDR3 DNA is TGCAGTGCTAGAGTTGCGGGACTAGCCTACGAGCAGTACTTC. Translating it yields CSARVAGLAYEQYF.